There are many counts of the clone carrying this TCR beta chain. The antigen remains unidentified. The second PCR ran roughly 6 to 11 cycles with a sample-barcoded 5' primer and J-beta primers. TCRdb re-called the 5' RACE reads with MiXCR, one entry per CDR3 protein. This table holds fewer than 900,000 distinct CDR3 sequences, roughly 44% found once. The study recruited healthy Caucasian donors from Russia who were aged about 6 to 95. Extraction of total RNA produced a minimum of 5.5 micrograms from each sample. This sample stems from a study of blood T cells in healthy people across ages. The study, taken as a whole, reports: TCR beta diversity per million T cells fell roughly linearly with age.

The V gene lost 7 bases and the J gene lost 8 bases, with 14 bases spanning the gap. The CDR3 sequence is 12 residues long. CDR1 and CDR2 from the germline V gene are SNHLY and FYNNEI. The specimen was blood. This receptor was identified in a woman aged 60 to 75 in good health. The J gene is TRBJ1-1, the V gene TRBV2; a possible D gene is TRBD1 (5 bases). CDR3 bases: TGTGCCAGCAAGGGGACGGCCCGGGAAGCTTTCTTT. Its protein product is CASKGTAREAFF.